This T cell receptor (beta chain) was profiled in a study of graft-versus-host responses after intestinal transplantation. Libraries were prepared by immunoSEQ multiplex PCR; TCRdb keeps only in-frame clonotypes and omits some of them. The profile shows over 15,000 clones, roughly a third of them singletons. Co-plated with around 200,000 CFSE-labeled responder cells were around 200,000 irradiated, violet-dye-labeled stimulator cells. The V gene end was trimmed by 0 bases and the J gene end by 6 bases; junction bases not matched to a gene: 6. Germline CDR1 MNHNY, CDR2 SVGAGI (reference sequence). The CDR3 has 15 amino acids.

The TCR comes from a human patient who received an intestinal transplant. The V gene is TRBV6-6, the J gene TRBJ2-3; 7 bases align to TRBD2. This specimen consisted of alloreactive CD4+ T cells from a mixed lymphocyte reaction culture, obtained before intestinal transplant. Sample subset: CFSE-low proliferating T cells sorted from roughly six-day pre-transplant mixed lymphocyte reaction (GvH or HvG direction). The CDR3 DNA reads TGTGCCAGCAGTTACTCGGCCGGGGAGGGGGATACGCAGTATTTT. Translating gives CASSYSAGEGDTQYF.